The rows below give T cell receptor beta chains drawn from one sample of a study of blood T cells in healthy people across ages. In TCRdb, the 5' RACE reads were re-called with MiXCR into one record per CDR3 protein. This table holds roughly 1,300,000 distinct CDR3 sequences, roughly 60% found once. The specimen sequenced was blood. The source of these receptors is a man younger than 35 in good health. Each CDR3 is given with its conserved first and last residue. Clone size, where shown, is once, few, many, or a class for clones that have expanded.

size: -
J: TRBJ2-7
V: TRBV10-3
CDR3: CAISDGLAGGPRDEQYF

size: -
J: TRBJ1-1
V: TRBV29-1
CDR3: CSVARQRNTEAFF

size: -
J: TRBJ2-3
V: TRBV20-1
CDR3: CSARERTGVYTDTQYF

size: -
J: TRBJ1-2
V: TRBV12-3/TRBV12-4
CDR3: CASYRGNGYTF

size: few
J: TRBJ1-4
V: TRBV6-2/TRBV6-3
CDR3: CASRRQSTNEKLFF

size: -
J: TRBJ2-1
V: TRBV20-1
CDR3: CSATPGPPYEQFF

size: once
J: TRBJ1-2
V: TRBV13
CDR3: CASSTGRESGYTF

size: -
J: TRBJ2-7
V: TRBV6-2/TRBV6-3
CDR3: CASSTSSTRGNEQYF

size: -
J: TRBJ1-2
V: TRBV29-1
CDR3: CSVAKGSYGYTF

size: -
J: TRBJ2-4
V: TRBV20-1
CDR3: CSASAGLAKNIQYF